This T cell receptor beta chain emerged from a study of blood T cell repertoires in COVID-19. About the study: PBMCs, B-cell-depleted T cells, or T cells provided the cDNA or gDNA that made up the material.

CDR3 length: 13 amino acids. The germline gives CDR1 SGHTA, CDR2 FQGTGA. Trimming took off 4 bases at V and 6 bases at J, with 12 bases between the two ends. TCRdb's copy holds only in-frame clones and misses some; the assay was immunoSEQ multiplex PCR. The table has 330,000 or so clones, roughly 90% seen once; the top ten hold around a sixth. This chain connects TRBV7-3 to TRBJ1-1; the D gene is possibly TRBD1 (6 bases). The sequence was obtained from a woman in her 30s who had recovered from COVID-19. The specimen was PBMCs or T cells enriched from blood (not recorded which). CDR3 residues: CASSSVGGPEAFF. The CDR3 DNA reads TGTGCCAGCAGCTCGGTCGGGGGGCCTGAAGCTTTCTTT.